The rows below give T cell receptor beta chains drawn from one sample of a study of blood T cell repertoires in COVID-19. The table came from immunoSEQ multiplex PCR; TCRdb's copy has only in-frame clones and leaves some out. The data contain fewer than 350,000 clones, roughly 90% of them singletons. Specimen: PBMCs or T cells enriched from blood (not recorded which). The receptor set was obtained from a man aged 60 to 75 who had recovered from COVID-19. Both conserved end residues are part of each CDR3. The order of the fields is CDR3 protein, CDR3 DNA, clone size, D gene, J gene, V gene. A D gene is named only where the DNA matches it firmly. Rows give clone size only sometimes, using once, few, many, or a class for an expanded clone.

CDR3: CASSSLAGGPAEQYF
DNA: TGCGCCAGCAGCTCTCTAGCGGGAGGGCCCGCCGAGCAGTACTTC
size: -
D: TRBD2
J: TRBJ2-7
V: TRBV5-1

CDR3: CASSPGTSGRLDTQYF
DNA: TGTGCCAGCAGCCCTGGGACTAGCGGGAGGTTGGATACGCAGTATTTT
size: -
D: TRBD2
J: TRBJ2-3
V: TRBV7-9

CDR3: CASSPQGAQYF
DNA: TGTGCCAGCAGTCCCCAAGGGGCCCAGTACTTC
size: -
D: -
J: TRBJ2-5
V: TRBV28

CDR3: CATSVGEAGTDTQYF
DNA: TGTGCCACCAGTGTAGGAGAGGCTGGCACAGATACGCAGTATTTT
size: -
D: -
J: TRBJ2-3
V: TRBV24-1

CDR3: CASSPLSPERGGWSGYEQYF
DNA: TGTGCCAGCTCACCACTAAGTCCCGAGAGGGGAGGATGGAGCGGCTACGAGCAGTACTTC
size: -
D: -
J: TRBJ2-7
V: TRBV18

CDR3: CASSLGTGFPTDTQYF
DNA: TGCGCCAGCAGCTTGGGGACAGGGTTCCCCACAGATACGCAGTATTTT
size: -
D: TRBD1
J: TRBJ2-3
V: TRBV5-1

CDR3: CASRAGTSGGSSYNEQFF
DNA: TGCGCCAGCAGGGCCGGGACTAGCGGGGGGAGCTCCTACAATGAGCAGTTCTTC
size: -
D: TRBD2
J: TRBJ2-1
V: TRBV10-1

CDR3: CASSIKAAQPQHF
DNA: TGTGCCAGTAGTATAAAGGCGGCTCAGCCCCAGCATTTT
size: -
D: -
J: TRBJ1-5
V: TRBV19

CDR3: CASSLDGQDGYTF
DNA: TGCGCCAGCAGCTTGGACGGACAGGATGGCTACACCTTC
size: -
D: TRBD1
J: TRBJ1-2
V: TRBV5-1

CDR3: CAISGSGTGDQPQHF
DNA: TGTGCCATCAGTGGGAGCGGGACAGGGGACCAGCCCCAGCATTTT
size: -
D: TRBD1
J: TRBJ1-5
V: TRBV10-3

CDR3: CASKLVSRPNEKLFF
DNA: TGTGCCAGCAAACTTGTGTCGAGGCCGAATGAAAAACTGTTTTTT
size: -
D: -
J: TRBJ1-4
V: TRBV28

CDR3: CATSRRDSGYEQYF
DNA: TGTGCCACCAGCAGGCGGGACAGCGGCTACGAGCAGTACTTC
size: -
D: -
J: TRBJ2-7
V: TRBV15

CDR3: CASAPGFINSPLHF
DNA: TGTGCCAGCGCCCCGGGATTTATTAATTCACCCCTCCACTTT
size: -
D: -
J: TRBJ1-6
V: TRBV2

CDR3: CATSRDFGGSETQYF
DNA: TGTGCCACCAGCAGAGATTTCGGGGGGAGTGAGACCCAGTACTTC
size: -
D: TRBD2
J: TRBJ2-5
V: TRBV15

CDR3: CASSIDRGLSYEQYF
DNA: TGTGCCAGTAGTATTGACAGGGGGCTCTCCTACGAGCAGTACTTC
size: -
D: TRBD1
J: TRBJ2-7
V: TRBV19

CDR3: CASSRIGQDYEQYF
DNA: TGTGCCAGCAGTCGAATTGGGCAAGACTACGAGCAGTACTTC
size: -
D: -
J: TRBJ2-7
V: TRBV2

CDR3: CASSQAGTGAAFF
DNA: TGTGCCAGCAGCCAAGCCGGGACAGGGGCAGCTTTCTTT
size: -
D: TRBD1
J: TRBJ1-1
V: TRBV6-5

CDR3: CASSLLGTGGYEQYF
DNA: TGTGCCAGCAGTTTATTAGGGACAGGGGGTTACGAGCAGTACTTC
size: -
D: TRBD1
J: TRBJ2-7
V: TRBV27

CDR3: CASRPGGYQETQYF
DNA: TGCGCCAGCAGACCGGGAGGTTACCAAGAGACCCAGTACTTC
size: -
D: TRBD2
J: TRBJ2-5
V: TRBV5-1

CDR3: CASSPRLAGAGELFF
DNA: TGTGCCAGCAGTCCCCGACTAGCGGGCGCCGGGGAGCTGTTTTTT
size: -
D: TRBD2
J: TRBJ2-2
V: TRBV27

CDR3: CASSPYGTGSQPQHF
DNA: TGTGCCAGTAGTCCGTACGGGACAGGGAGTCAGCCCCAGCATTTT
size: once
D: TRBD1
J: TRBJ1-5
V: TRBV19

CDR3: CASSPQTGSDTGELFF
DNA: TGTGCCAGCAGCCCCCAGACAGGGTCCGACACCGGGGAGCTGTTTTTT
size: -
D: TRBD1
J: TRBJ2-2
V: TRBV5-6

CDR3: CASSLTGTVSTEAFF
DNA: TGTGCCAGCAGTCTTACCGGGACAGTAAGCACTGAAGCTTTCTTT
size: -
D: TRBD1
J: TRBJ1-1
V: TRBV6-5

CDR3: CASSESGREGDEQFF
DNA: TGCGCCAGCAGTGAGTCTGGGCGGGAGGGCGATGAGCAGTTCTTC
size: -
D: TRBD2
J: TRBJ2-1
V: TRBV10-1